The clone carrying this T cell receptor (beta chain) appeared many times. What it binds is not known. The record originates from a study of T cell repertoires in cytomegalovirus infection. Study information: Carrying CMV and the relevant HLA type showed in public TCR beta signatures.

Unmatched junction bases numbered 6, after V lost 0 bases and J lost 4 bases. This CDR3 has 19 residues. Germline V gives CDR1 SGHTA, CDR2 FQGNSA. In TCRdb, the reads were re-called with MiXCR into one record per CDR3 protein. The sample shows 290,000 or so distinct CDR3 sequences, 8% to 10% of them seen only once. Study-level findings and limits: CMV carriers having the relevant HLA were flagged by cumulative public TCR beta family frequency. HLA-C-restricted CMV-specific TCR beta clonotypes were dominant in the ex vivo response.

The chain is built from TRBV7-2 and TRBJ2-1, with 16 bases lining up with TRBD2. The sequence was obtained from a human donor in good health (CMV status not recorded). Some clones in this sample may be carry-over from other donors' samples. Sequencing was carried out using PBMCs. DNA of the CDR3: TGTGCCAGCAGCTTAGCGGGACTAGCGGGGGGGCGTCAGTACAATGAGCAGTTCTTC. Its protein is CASSLAGLAGGRQYNEQFF.